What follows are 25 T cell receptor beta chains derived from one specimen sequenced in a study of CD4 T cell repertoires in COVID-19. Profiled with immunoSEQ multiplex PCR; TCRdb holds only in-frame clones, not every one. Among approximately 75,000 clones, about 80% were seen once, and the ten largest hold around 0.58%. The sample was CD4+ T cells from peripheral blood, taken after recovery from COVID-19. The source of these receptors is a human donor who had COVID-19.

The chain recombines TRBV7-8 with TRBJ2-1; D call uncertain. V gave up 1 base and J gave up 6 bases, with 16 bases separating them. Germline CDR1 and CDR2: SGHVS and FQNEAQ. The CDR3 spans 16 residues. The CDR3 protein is CASSLVVVRVPNEQFF. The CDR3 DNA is TGTGCCAGCAGCTTAGTAGTAGTTCGGGTCCCCAATGAGCAGTTCTTC.

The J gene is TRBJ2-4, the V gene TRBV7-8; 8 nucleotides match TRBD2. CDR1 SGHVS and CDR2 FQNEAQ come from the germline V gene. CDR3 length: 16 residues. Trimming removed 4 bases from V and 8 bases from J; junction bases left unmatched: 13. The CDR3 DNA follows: TGTGCCAGCAGCTACGGCTACGGGAGGGGAGGATACATTCAGTACTTC. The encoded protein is CASSYGYGRGGYIQYF.

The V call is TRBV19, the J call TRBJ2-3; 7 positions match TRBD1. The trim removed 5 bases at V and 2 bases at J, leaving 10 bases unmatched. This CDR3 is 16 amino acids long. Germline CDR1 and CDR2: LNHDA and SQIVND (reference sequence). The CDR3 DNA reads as TGTGCCAGTAGTTTGCAGGGGGTCATCAACACAGATACGCAGTATTTT. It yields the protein CASSLQGVINTDTQYF. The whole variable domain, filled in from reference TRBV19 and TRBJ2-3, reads DGGITQSPKYLFRKEGQNVTLSCEQNLNHDAMYWYRQDPGQGLRLIYYSQIVNDFQKGDIAEGYSVSREKKESFPLTVTSAQKNPTAFYLCASSLQGVINTDTQYFGPGTRLTVL.

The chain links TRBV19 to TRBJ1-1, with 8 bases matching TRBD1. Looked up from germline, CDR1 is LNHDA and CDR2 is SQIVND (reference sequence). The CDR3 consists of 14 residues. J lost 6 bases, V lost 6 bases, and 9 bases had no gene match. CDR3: CASSPGQGSAEAFF. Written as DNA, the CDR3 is TGTGCCAGTAGCCCTGGACAGGGCTCAGCTGAAGCTTTCTTT.

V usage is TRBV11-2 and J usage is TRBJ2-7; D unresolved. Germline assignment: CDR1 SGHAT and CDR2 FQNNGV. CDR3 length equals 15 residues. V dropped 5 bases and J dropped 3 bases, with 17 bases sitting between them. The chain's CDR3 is CASSPRPHQHYEQYF. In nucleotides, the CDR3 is TGTGCCAGCAGCCCCAGACCCCACCAGCACTACGAGCAGTACTTC.

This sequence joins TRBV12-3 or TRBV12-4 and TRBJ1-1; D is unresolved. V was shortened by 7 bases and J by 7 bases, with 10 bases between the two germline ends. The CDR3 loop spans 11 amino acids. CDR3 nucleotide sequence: TGTGCCAGCACCAATGAGATTGAAGCTTTCTTT. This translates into CASTNEIEAFF.

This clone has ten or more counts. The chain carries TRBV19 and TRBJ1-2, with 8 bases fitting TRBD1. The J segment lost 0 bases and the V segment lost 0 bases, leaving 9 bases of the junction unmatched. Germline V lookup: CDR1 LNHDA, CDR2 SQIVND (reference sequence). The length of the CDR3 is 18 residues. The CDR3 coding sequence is TGTGCCAGTAGTATAGAAGGACTCCAGGGGGCCTCTAACTATGGCTACACCTTC. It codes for CASSIEGLQGASNYGYTF.

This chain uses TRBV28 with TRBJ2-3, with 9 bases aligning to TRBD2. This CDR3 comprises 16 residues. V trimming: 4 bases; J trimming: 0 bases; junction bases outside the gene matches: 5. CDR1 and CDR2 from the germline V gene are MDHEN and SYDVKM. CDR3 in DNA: TGTGCCAGCAGTTCCTGGACTAGCGCTAGCACAGATACGCAGTATTTT. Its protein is CASSSWTSASTDTQYF.

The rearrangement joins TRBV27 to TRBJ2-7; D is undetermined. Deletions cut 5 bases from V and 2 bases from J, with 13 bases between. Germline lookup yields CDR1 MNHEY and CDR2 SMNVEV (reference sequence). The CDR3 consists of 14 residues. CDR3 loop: CASSVTFSTYEQYF. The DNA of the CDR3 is TGTGCCAGCAGTGTAACATTTTCCACCTACGAGCAGTACTTC.

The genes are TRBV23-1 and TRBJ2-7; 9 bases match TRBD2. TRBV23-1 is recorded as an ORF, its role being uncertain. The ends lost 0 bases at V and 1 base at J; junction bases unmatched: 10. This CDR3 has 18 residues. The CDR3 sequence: CASSQSGPVAGVSYEQYF. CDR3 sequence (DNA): TGCGCCAGCAGTCAATCGGGTCCAGTAGCGGGAGTGTCCTACGAGCAGTACTTC.

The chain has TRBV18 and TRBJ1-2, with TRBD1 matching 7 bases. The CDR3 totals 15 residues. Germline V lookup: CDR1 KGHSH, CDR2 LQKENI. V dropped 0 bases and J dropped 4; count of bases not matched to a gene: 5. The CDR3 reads CASSPPTGLAYGYTF. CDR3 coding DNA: TGTGCCAGCTCACCACCGACAGGGTTGGCCTATGGCTACACCTTC.

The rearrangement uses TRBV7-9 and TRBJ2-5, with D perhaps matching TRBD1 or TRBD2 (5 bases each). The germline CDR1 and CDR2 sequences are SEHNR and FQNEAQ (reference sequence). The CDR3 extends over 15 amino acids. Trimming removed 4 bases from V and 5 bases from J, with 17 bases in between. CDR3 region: CASSWGQTREETQYF. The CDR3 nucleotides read TGTGCCAGCAGCTGGGGCCAGACGAGGGAGGAGACCCAGTACTTC. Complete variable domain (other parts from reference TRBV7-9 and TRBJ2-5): DTGVSQNPRHKITKRGQNVTFRCDPISEHNRLYWYRQTLGQGPEFLTYFQNEAQLEKSRLLSDRFSAERPKGSFSTLEIQRTEQGDSAMYLCASSWGQTREETQYFGPGTRLLVL.

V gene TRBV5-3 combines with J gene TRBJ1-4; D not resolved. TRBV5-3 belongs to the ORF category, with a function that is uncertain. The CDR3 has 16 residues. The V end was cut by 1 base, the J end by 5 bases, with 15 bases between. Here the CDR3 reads CARSLMGLAANEKLFF. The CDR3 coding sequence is TGTGCCAGAAGCTTGATGGGTTTGGCGGCAAATGAAAAACTGTTTTTT.

For the CDR3, the DNA is TGTGCCAGCAGCCCCCGGTGGGGGGATCGGCAGTACTTC. Its protein product is CASSPRWGDRQYF. This chain uses TRBV9 with TRBJ2-7, with D tentatively TRBD2 (6 bases). Germline loops: CDR1 SGDLS, CDR2 YYNGEE. The CDR3 contains 13 residues. Trimming pared 4 bases from V and 9 bases from J, leaving 17 bases between.

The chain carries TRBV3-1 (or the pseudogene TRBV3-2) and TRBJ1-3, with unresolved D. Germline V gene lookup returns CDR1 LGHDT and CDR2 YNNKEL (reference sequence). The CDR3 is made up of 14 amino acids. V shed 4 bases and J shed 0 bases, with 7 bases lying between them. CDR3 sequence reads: CASSPLVSGNTIYF. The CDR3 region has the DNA TGTGCCAGCAGCCCACTCGTCTCTGGAAACACCATATATTTT.

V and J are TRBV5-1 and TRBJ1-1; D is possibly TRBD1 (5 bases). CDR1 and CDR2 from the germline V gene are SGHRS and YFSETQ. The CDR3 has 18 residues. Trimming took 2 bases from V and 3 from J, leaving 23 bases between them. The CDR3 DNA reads TGCGCCAGCAGCTTCCTGGGACCGGGCCGCAGTTGGGACACTGAAGCTTTCTTT. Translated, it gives CASSFLGPGRSWDTEAFF.

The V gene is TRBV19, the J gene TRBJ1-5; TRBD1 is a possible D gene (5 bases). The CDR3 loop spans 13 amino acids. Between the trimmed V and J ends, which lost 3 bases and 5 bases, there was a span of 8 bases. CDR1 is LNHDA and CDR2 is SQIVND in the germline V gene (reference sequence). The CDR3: CASSIAGDQPQHF. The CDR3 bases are TGTGCCAGTAGTATTGCGGGGGATCAGCCCCAGCATTTT.

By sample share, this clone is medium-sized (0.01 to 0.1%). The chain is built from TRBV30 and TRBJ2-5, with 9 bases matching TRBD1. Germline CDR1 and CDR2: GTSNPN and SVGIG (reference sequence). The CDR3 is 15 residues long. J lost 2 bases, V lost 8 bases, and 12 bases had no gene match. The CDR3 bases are TGTGCCGGGCAAACCGGGACAGGGAGACAAGAGACCCAGTACTTC. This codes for CAGQTGTGRQETQYF.

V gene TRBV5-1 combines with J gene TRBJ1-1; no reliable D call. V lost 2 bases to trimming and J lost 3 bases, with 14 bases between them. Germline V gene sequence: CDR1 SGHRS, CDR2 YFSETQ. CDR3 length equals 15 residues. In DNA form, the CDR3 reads TGCGCCAGCAGCTTAACCGGTGGGGTGGACACTGAAGCTTTCTTT. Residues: CASSLTGGVDTEAFF.

The CDR3 region is CASRPGGQYNQPQHF. For the CDR3, the DNA is TGTGCCAGCAGGCCCGGCGGACAGTATAATCAGCCCCAGCATTTT. The rearrangement links TRBV7-2 to TRBJ1-5, with a tentative D call TRBD1 (6 bases). The CDR3 contains 15 residues. Germline lookup yields CDR1 SGHTA and CDR2 FQGNSA. V lost 6 bases to trimming and J lost 4 bases, with 16 bases between them.

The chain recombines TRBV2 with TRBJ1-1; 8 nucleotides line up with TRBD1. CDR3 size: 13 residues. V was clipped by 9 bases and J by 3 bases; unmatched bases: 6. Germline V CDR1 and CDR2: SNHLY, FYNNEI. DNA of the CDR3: TGTGCCAGTCAGGGGGCTGGGGACACTGAAGCTTTCTTT. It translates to CASQGAGDTEAFF.

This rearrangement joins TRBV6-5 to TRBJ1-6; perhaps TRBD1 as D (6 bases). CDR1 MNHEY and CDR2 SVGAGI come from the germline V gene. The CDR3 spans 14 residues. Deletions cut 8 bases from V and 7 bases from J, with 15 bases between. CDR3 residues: CASQGGRGNSPLHF. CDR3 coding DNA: TGTGCCAGCCAAGGGGGTCGGGGGAATTCACCCCTCCACTTT.

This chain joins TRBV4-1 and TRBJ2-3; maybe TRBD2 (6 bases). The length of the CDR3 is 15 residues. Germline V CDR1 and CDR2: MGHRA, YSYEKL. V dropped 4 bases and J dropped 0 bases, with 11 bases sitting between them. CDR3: CASSPRDFSTDTQYF. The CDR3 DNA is TGCGCCAGCAGCCCCCGGGACTTCAGCACAGATACGCAGTATTTT.

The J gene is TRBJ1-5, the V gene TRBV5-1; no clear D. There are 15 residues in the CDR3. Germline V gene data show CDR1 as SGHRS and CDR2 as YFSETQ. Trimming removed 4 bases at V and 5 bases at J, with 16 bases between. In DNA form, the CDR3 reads TGCGCCAGCAGCCCCCGGGTTGGGGAGTATCAGCCCCAGCATTTT. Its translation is CASSPRVGEYQPQHF.

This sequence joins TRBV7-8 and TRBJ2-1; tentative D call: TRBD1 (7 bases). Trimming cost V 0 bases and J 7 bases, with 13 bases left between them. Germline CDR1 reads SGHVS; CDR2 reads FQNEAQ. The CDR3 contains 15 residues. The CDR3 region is CASSLAQGGWNEQFF. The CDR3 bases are TGTGCCAGCAGCTTAGCGCAGGGGGGCTGGAATGAGCAGTTCTTC.